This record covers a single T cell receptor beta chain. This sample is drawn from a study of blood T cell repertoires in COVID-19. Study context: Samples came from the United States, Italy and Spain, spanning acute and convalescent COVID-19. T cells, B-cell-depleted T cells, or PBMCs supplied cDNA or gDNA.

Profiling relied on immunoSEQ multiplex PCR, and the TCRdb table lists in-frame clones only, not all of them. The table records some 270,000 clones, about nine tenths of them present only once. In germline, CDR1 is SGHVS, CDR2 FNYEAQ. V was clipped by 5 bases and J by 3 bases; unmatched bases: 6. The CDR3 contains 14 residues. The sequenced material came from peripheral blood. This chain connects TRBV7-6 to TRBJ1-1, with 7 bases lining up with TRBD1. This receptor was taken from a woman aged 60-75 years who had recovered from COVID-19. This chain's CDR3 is CASSPQTGDTEAFF. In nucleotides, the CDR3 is TGTGCCAGCAGCCCCCAAACAGGGGACACTGAAGCTTTCTTT.